The entry below describes one T cell receptor beta chain. The germline gives CDR1 SGHKS, CDR2 YYEKEE (reference sequence). Trimming took 8 bases from V and 3 from J; bases not matched to a gene: 7. The CDR3 has 14 amino acids. The sample comes from a study of shared clonotypes between healthy human individuals. Study context: Sampling drew on donors who were a couple of women and a few men aged 18 to 49. The study used three CD4 naive, three CD4 memory, two CD8 naive and one CD8 memory plate per donor.

Both subsets, CD45RA+ naive and CD45RA-negative memory, were split from the CD4+ cells. Over several immunoSEQ plates, each subset's genomic DNA was distributed in even portions. Repertoires were generated with immunoSEQ multiplex PCR, while TCRdb's copy carries only in-frame clones and drops some. The table has 2.5 million or so clones, more than 80% seen once. The V and J genes are TRBV5-5 and TRBJ1-5; 8 bases fit TRBD1. The TCR sequence derives from a young man in good health. The sample consisted of naive CD4+ T cells sorted from blood. The subset is: CD45RA+ positively selected. The CDR3: CASRGQVDNQPQHF. CDR3 in DNA: TGTGCCAGTAGGGGACAGGTGGACAATCAGCCCCAGCATTTT.